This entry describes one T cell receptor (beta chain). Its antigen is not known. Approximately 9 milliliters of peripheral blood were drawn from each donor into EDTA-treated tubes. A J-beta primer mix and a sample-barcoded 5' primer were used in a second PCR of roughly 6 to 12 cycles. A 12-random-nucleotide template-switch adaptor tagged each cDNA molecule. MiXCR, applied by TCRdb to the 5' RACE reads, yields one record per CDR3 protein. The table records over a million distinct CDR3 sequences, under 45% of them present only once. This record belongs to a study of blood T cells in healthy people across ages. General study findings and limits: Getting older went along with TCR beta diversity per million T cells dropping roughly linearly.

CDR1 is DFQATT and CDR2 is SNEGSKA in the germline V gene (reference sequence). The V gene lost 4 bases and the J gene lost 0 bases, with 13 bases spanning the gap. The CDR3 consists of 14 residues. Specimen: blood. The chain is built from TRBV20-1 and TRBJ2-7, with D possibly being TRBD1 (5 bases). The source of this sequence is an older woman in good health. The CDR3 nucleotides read TGCAGTGCTACCAGACAGCCCAGCTCCTACGAGCAGTACTTC. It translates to CSATRQPSSYEQYF.